The 30 T cell receptor beta chains below all came from one sample that was sequenced in a study of T cell responses to AZD1222 COVID-19 vaccine. Produced via immunoSEQ multiplex PCR; TCRdb's table is partial and in-frame only. This table holds around 75,000 clones, approximately 85% found once. The source was peripheral blood, collected on day 0 of AZD1222 vaccination. The receptors originated from an adult in good health.

V gene TRBV21-1 combines with J gene TRBJ2-1; the table calls TRBD2, which could not be checked here. TRBV21-1 is assigned pseudogene status. This CDR3 contains 16 residues. The CDR3 here is CASSLRTSGGYNEQFF. DNA for the CDR3: TGTGCCAGCAGCCTCCGGACTAGCGGAGGCTACAATGAGCAGTTCTTC.

The gene calls are TRBV4-3 and TRBJ1-6, with D possibly matching TRBD1 (5 bases). Trimming removed 0 bases at V and 6 bases at J, with 12 bases between. The V gene's germline CDR1 is LGHNA and CDR2 YSLEER. The CDR3 is 16 residues long. Here the CDR3 reads CASSQDPTGVNSPLHF. The CDR3 nucleotides read TGCGCCAGCAGCCAAGATCCAACAGGAGTTAATTCACCCCTCCACTTT.

This chain joins TRBV9 and TRBJ2-3; the D gene is possibly TRBD1 (7 bases). V lost 10 bases and J 2 bases, leaving 17 bases between the germline ends. This CDR3 has 14 amino acids. Germline CDR1 and CDR2: SGDLS and YYNGEE. CDR3 loop: CAGARDSSTDTQYF. In nucleotides, the CDR3 is TGTGCCGGAGCGCGGGACAGCTCCACAGATACGCAGTATTTT. Combining the CDR3 with reference TRBV9 and TRBJ2-3 gives the whole variable domain DSGVTQTPKHLITATGQRVTLRCSPRSGDLSVYWYQQSLDQGLQFLIQYYNGEERAKGNILERFSAQQFPDLHSELNLSSLELGDSALYFCAGARDSSTDTQYFGPGTRLTVL.

The chain joins TRBV6-5 to TRBJ2-5; the D gene is possibly TRBD2 (5 bases). Germline assignment: CDR1 MNHEY and CDR2 SVGAGI. This CDR3 comprises 15 residues. The V gene lost 0 bases and the J gene lost 2 bases, with 10 bases spanning the gap. CDR3 bases: TGTGCCAGCAGTTACTCGGAGTCGGGGCAAGAGACCCAGTACTTC. Protein: CASSYSESGQETQYF.

This clone was found once. V and J are TRBV23-1 and TRBJ2-1, with D possibly being TRBD2 (5 bases). TRBV23-1 has ORF status, its function being uncertain. V was clipped by 3 bases and J by 3 bases, with 15 bases between them. The CDR3 is 16 amino acids. This CDR3 reads CASSHRTPENYNEQFF. Written as DNA, the CDR3 is TGCGCCAGCAGTCACCGGACTCCGGAAAACTACAATGAGCAGTTCTTC.

V gene TRBV21-1 combines with J gene TRBJ1-6. TRBV21-1 is assigned pseudogene status. The CDR3 is 14 residues long. The CDR3 nucleotides read TGTGCCAGCTCCCGTCAGCAGTACAATTCACCCCTCCACTTT. It encodes CASSRQQYNSPLHF.

DNA of the CDR3: TGTGCCAGTAGTCCGTGGGTTAATCAGCCCCAGCATTTT. Its translation is CASSPWVNQPQHF. The chain is built from TRBV19 and TRBJ1-5; the D is unclear. Germline V lookup: CDR1 LNHDA, CDR2 SQIVND (reference sequence). V dropped 5 bases and J dropped 4 bases, with 9 bases sitting between them. The CDR3 loop spans 13 amino acids.

The chain uses TRBV6-1 and TRBJ1-2; D is possibly TRBD1 (5 bases). Germline V gives CDR1 MNHNS, CDR2 SASEGT. V lost 3 bases and J lost 6, with 17 bases in between. The CDR3 has 15 amino acids. In nucleotides, the CDR3 is TGTGCCAGCAGTGACAGGGCGACAGAAGACCATGGCTACACCTTC. This encodes CASSDRATEDHGYTF.

The CDR3 DNA is TGTGCCATCAGTCCGAGAGCGGGAAACACCATATATTTT. It encodes CAISPRAGNTIYF. The chain couples TRBV10-3 to TRBJ1-3; no definite D call. The CDR3 extends over 13 amino acids. V was cut by 5 bases and J by 4 bases, with 9 bases left in between. The V gene's germline CDR1 is ENHRY and CDR2 SYGVKD.

The chain carries TRBV10-2 and TRBJ2-1; TRBD1 matches 10 bases. The CDR3 spans 15 residues. J was trimmed by 5 bases and V by 3 bases; bases with no gene match: 4. CDR1 and CDR2 from the germline V gene are WSHSY and SAAADI. CDR3 loop: CASSDRGQGNNEQFF. The CDR3 DNA sequence: TGCGCCAGCAGTGACCGGGGACAGGGGAACAATGAGCAGTTCTTC.

The chain recombines TRBV5-1 with TRBJ1-3; TRBD1 matches at 8 bases. Trimming cost V 4 bases and J 0 bases; bases outside gene matches: 3. Germline-derived CDR1 and CDR2 are SGHRS and YFSETQ. The CDR3 has 15 residues. The CDR3 DNA is TGCGCCAGCAGCCTAGACAGGGGCTCTGGAAACACCATATATTTT. Encoded protein: CASSLDRGSGNTIYF.

V is TRBV5-4 and J is TRBJ2-5, with D tentatively TRBD1 (6 bases). The germline V and J ends were trimmed by 0 bases and 5 bases, with 11 bases remaining between them. CDR1 is SGHNT and CDR2 is YYREEE in the germline V gene (reference sequence). The CDR3 totals 14 residues. The CDR3 sequence is CASSLDTGMETQYF. The CDR3, as DNA: TGTGCCAGCAGCTTGGATACAGGGATGGAGACCCAGTACTTC. The entire variable domain, with the rest obtained from reference TRBV5-4 and TRBJ2-5, is as follows: ETGVTQSPTHLIKTRGQQVTLRCSSQSGHNTVSWYQQALGQGPQFIFQYYREEENGRGNFPPRFSGLQFPNYSSELNVNALELDDSALYLCASSLDTGMETQYFGPGTRLLVL.

This chain joins TRBV6-5 and TRBJ1-6, with D perhaps matching TRBD1 (5 bases). The V gene's germline CDR1 is MNHEY and CDR2 SVGAGI. V was shortened by 6 bases and J by 13 bases, with 13 bases between the two germline ends. The CDR3 has 12 residues. The chain's CDR3 is CASSLRDAPLHF. The CDR3 region has the DNA TGTGCCAGCAGCCTCCGGGACGCCCCCCTCCACTTT.

The gene calls are TRBV7-2 and TRBJ1-1; 8 bases agree with TRBD1. The trim removed 8 bases at V and 0 bases at J, leaving 8 bases unmatched. From germline, CDR1 is SGHTA and CDR2 FQGNSA. This CDR3 region has 15 residues. The CDR3 sequence: CASVDRGTMNTEAFF. The CDR3 DNA reads as TGTGCCAGCGTCGACAGGGGCACTATGAACACTGAAGCTTTCTTT.

The chain uses TRBV18 and TRBJ1-4, with D uncertain. From germline, CDR1 is KGHSH and CDR2 LQKENI. The V and J ends lost 0 bases and 5 bases respectively, with 7 bases between them. This CDR3 contains 14 residues. The CDR3 spells CASSPPTRNEKLFF. CDR3 coding DNA: TGTGCCAGCTCACCACCGACTCGAAATGAAAAACTGTTTTTT.

The V call is TRBV15, the J call TRBJ1-6, with D possibly matching TRBD1 (5 bases). V lost 0 bases, J lost 8 bases, and 11 bases lay in between. The germline gives CDR1 LNHNV, CDR2 YYDKDF (reference sequence). CDR3 length: 15 amino acids. CDR3 bases: TGTGCCACCAGCAGAGACGGGGGGAGCCATTCACCCCTCCACTTT. Protein product: CATSRDGGSHSPLHF.

The chain joins TRBV5-4 to TRBJ2-3, with 10 bases fitting TRBD2. Germline trimming cut 4 bases from V and 1 base from J; bases unmatched to any gene: 6. The CDR3 is 16 amino acids. Germline CDR1 SGHNT, CDR2 YYREEE (reference sequence). The CDR3 DNA reads as TGTGCCAGCAGCCACCCCAGCGGGGGGGGCACAGATACGCAGTATTTT. Translation: CASSHPSGGGTDTQYF.

The J gene is TRBJ1-1, the V gene TRBV6-5, with D tentatively TRBD1 (5 bases). The germline V gene encodes CDR1 MNHEY and CDR2 SVGAGI. CDR3 size: 14 residues. Trimming took off 6 bases at V and 6 bases at J, with 17 bases between the two ends. CDR3: CASSKQRQTPEAFF. The DNA for the CDR3 is TGTGCCAGCAGCAAACAAAGACAGACCCCTGAAGCTTTCTTT.

Comment on this clone: Other DNA sequences of this sample code for an identical CDR3. The chain combines TRBV29-1 with TRBJ1-5; 8 bases line up with TRBD1. The CDR3 covers 13 residues. V was pared by 6 bases and J by 2 bases, with 3 bases of the junction left unmatched. Germline values: CDR1 SQVTM, CDR2 ANQGSEA. The CDR3 is CSVGQGGNQPQHF. The CDR3 coding sequence is TGCAGCGTCGGACAGGGTGGCAATCAGCCCCAGCATTTT. Supplemented by reference TRBV29-1 and TRBJ1-5, the full variable domain reads SAVISQKPSRDICQRGTSLTIQCQVDSQVTMMFWYRQQPGQSLTLIATANQGSEATYESGFVIDKFPISRPNLTFSTLTVSNMSPEDSSIYLCSVGQGGNQPQHFGDGTRLSIL.

The chain couples TRBV7-2 to TRBJ2-3; D gene ambiguous. The CDR3 runs 13 residues. Trimming took 5 bases from V and 4 from J, leaving 10 bases between them. Germline lookup yields CDR1 SGHTA and CDR2 FQGNSA. The CDR3 DNA reads TGTGCCAGCAGCCTCAACCTGGCAGATACGCAGTATTTT. It codes for CASSLNLADTQYF.

The V and J genes are TRBV2 and TRBJ1-5; 10 bases match TRBD1. With 6 bases clipped from V and 0 bases from J, the junction kept 2 bases outside the gene matches. CDR1 SNHLY and CDR2 FYNNEI come from the germline V gene. The CDR3 has 15 residues. CDR3 region: CASRRDRGSNQPQHF. CDR3 DNA sequence: TGTGCCAGCAGAAGGGACAGGGGTAGCAATCAGCCCCAGCATTTT.

This clone was observed a single time. This chain connects TRBV6-5 to TRBJ1-2; D gene uncertain. Germline loops: CDR1 MNHEY, CDR2 SVGAGI. CDR3 length equals 16 residues. The germline V and J ends were trimmed by 4 bases and 2 bases, with 17 bases remaining between them. The DNA of the CDR3 is TGTGCCAGCAGTTCTCTTGGCGGCAGACCCAACTATGGCTACACCTTC. Its protein product is CASSSLGGRPNYGYTF.

The chain recombines TRBV20-1 with TRBJ1-6; possible D gene TRBD1, 5 bases. Germline V gene sequence: CDR1 DFQATT, CDR2 SNEGSKA (reference sequence). CDR3 length: 13 amino acids. V was trimmed by 3 bases and J by 5 bases, leaving 8 bases between them. CDR3 coding DNA: TGCAGTGCTAGTCCCAGGGATAATTCACCCCTCCACTTT. Translated, it gives CSASPRDNSPLHF.

The chain uses TRBV5-6 and TRBJ1-2; 7 positions match TRBD1. This CDR3 spans 14 amino acids. Germline V lookup: CDR1 SGHDT, CDR2 YYEEEE. J gave up 3 bases and V 1 base, and 3 bases lay outside the gene matches. CDR3 sequence (DNA): TGTGCCAGCAGCTTGAGGACAGGAGACTATGGCTACACCTTC. Translating it yields CASSLRTGDYGYTF. Filled out from reference TRBV5-6 and TRBJ1-2, the complete variable domain reads DAGVTQSPTHLIKTRGQQVTLRCSPKSGHDTVSWYQQALGQGPQFIFQYYEEEERQRGNFPDRFSGHQFPNYSSELNVNALLLGDSALYLCASSLRTGDYGYTFGSGTRLTVV.

The V and J genes are TRBV5-1 and TRBJ1-5; 10 positions agree with TRBD1. Germline CDR1 is SGHRS and CDR2 is YFSETQ. Trimming took 8 bases from V and 4 from J; bases not matched to a gene: 12. CDR3 length: 16 residues. The CDR3 protein is CASRALTGGTNQPQHF. Written as DNA, the CDR3 is TGCGCCAGTCGGGCCTTGACAGGGGGCACTAATCAGCCCCAGCATTTT.

V and J are TRBV3-1 (or the pseudogene TRBV3-2) and TRBJ1-5; D not certain. V was clipped by 4 bases and J by 5 bases, with 9 bases between them. CDR1 is LGHDT and CDR2 is YNNKEL in the germline V gene (reference sequence). The CDR3 spans 13 residues. CDR3 DNA sequence: TGTGCCAGCAGCCTAGGAGCCTATCAGCCCCAGCATTTT. It specifies CASSLGAYQPQHF.

V gene TRBV2 combines with J gene TRBJ1-5, with D unclear. Between the trimmed V and J ends, which lost 1 base and 4 bases, there was a span of 14 bases. CDR1 is SNHLY and CDR2 is FYNNEI in the germline V gene. This CDR3 region has 16 residues. The CDR3 DNA reads as TGTGCCAGCAGTGAAGTTCCAGGCAGGCGGAATCAGCCCCAGCATTTT. It translates to CASSEVPGRRNQPQHF.

The rearrangement links TRBV15 to TRBJ2-5, with 8 nucleotides matching TRBD1. The germline V gene encodes CDR1 LNHNV and CDR2 YYDKDF (reference sequence). J gave up 5 bases and V 1 base, and 12 bases lay outside the gene matches. This CDR3 is 17 amino acids long. The CDR3 coding sequence is TGTGCCACCAGCAGAGGGGGTGACAGGGGTTCGGGTGAGACCCAGTACTTC. Translating gives CATSRGGDRGSGETQYF.

The V call is TRBV24-1, the J call TRBJ1-4; D unresolved. Trimming took off 9 bases at V and 6 bases at J, with 10 bases between the two ends. CDR3 length: 12 amino acids. The germline CDR1 and CDR2 sequences are KGHDR and SFDVKD. The CDR3 protein is CATLSEDEKLFF. The CDR3 DNA is TGTGCCACCTTGAGTGAGGATGAAAAACTGTTTTTT.

The chain combines TRBV11-2 with TRBJ2-2; 8 bases agree with TRBD1. CDR1 SGHAT and CDR2 FQNNGV come from the germline V gene. Trimming cost V 7 bases and J 0 bases; bases outside gene matches: 10. This CDR3 comprises 17 residues. For the CDR3, the DNA is TGTGCCAGCACGCGGACAGGGATATTCGCGAACACCGGGGAGCTGTTTTTT. Protein: CASTRTGIFANTGELFF. The variable domain in full, with the rest retrieved from reference TRBV11-2 and TRBJ2-2, is EAGVAQSPRYKIIEKRQSVAFWCNPISGHATLYWYQQILGQGPKLLIQFQNNGVVDDSQLPKDRFSAERLKGVDSTLKIQPAKLEDSAVYLCASTRTGIFANTGELFFGEGSRLTVL.